This T cell receptor beta chain was sequenced for a study of vaccination and CD4 T cells after COVID-19. Study background: Once diagnosed, patients had post-COVID samples drawn a median roughly 100 days later (range 35 to 161).

Sample treatment: approximately 9-day PBMC culture with coronavirus spike peptide pools or control peptides (ViraFEST assay). T cells were expanded with peptide pools, and expanded clonotypes were identified by TCR sequencing. Oncomine TCR Beta short-read sequencing was applied to DNA from cultured CD4+ T cells. TCRdb reprocessed the PCR reads with MiXCR, giving one entry per CDR3 protein. This sample has about 12,000 distinct CDR3 sequences, with 60% to 70% found just once. As to this clonotype: Its antigen is currently unknown.

The germline V gene encodes CDR1 MNHNS and CDR2 SASEGT. The CDR3 extends over 18 amino acids. V trimming: 3 bases; J trimming: 2 bases; junction bases outside the gene matches: 11. The sequenced sample consisted of CD4+ T cells from blood, cultured in vitro. This receptor was obtained from a human donor who had recovered from COVID-19. V and J are TRBV6-1 and TRBJ1-5; 9 bases are shared with TRBD1. The CDR3 loop reads CASSDRDRVGTGNQPQHF. Here the CDR3 DNA reads TGTGCCAGCAGTGACCGGGACAGGGTGGGGACGGGCAATCAGCCCCAGCATTTT.